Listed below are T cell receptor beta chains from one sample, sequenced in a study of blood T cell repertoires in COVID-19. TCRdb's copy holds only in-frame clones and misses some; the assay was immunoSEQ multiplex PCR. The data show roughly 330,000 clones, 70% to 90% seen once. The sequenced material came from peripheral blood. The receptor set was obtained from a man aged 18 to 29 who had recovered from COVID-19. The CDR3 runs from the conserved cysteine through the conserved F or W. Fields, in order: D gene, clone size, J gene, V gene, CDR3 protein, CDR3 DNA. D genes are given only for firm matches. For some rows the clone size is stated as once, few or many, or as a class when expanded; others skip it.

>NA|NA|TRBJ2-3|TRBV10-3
CAISDRGTDTQYF
TGTGCCATCAGTGATCGGGGCACAGATACGCAGTATTTT
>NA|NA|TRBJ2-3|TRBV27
CASSTAGGSQYF
TGTGCCAGCAGTACCGCAGGGGGGTCGCAGTATTTT
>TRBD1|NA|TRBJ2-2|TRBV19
CASKRGTANTGELFF
TGTGCCAGTAAGAGGGGGACAGCTAACACCGGGGAGCTGTTTTTT
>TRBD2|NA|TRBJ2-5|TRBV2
CASNLRLAGTETQYF
TGTGCCAGCAACCTCCGACTAGCGGGAACGGAGACCCAGTACTTC
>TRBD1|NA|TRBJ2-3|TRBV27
CASGRQGWTDTQYF
TGTGCCAGCGGCCGACAGGGGTGGACAGATACGCAGTATTTT
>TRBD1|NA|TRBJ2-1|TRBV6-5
CASSYSPAGGLGEQFF
TGTGCCAGCAGTTACTCCCCGGCAGGGGGCCTGGGCGAGCAGTTCTTC
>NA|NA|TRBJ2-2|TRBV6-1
CASSEMERYTGELFF
TGTGCCAGCAGTGAGATGGAGCGTTATACCGGGGAGCTGTTTTTT
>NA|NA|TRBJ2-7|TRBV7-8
CASSLEGRGLDSEQYF
TGTGCCAGCAGCTTAGAGGGCAGGGGATTAGATAGCGAGCAGTACTTC
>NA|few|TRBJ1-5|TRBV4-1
CASSQEDSGDNQPQHF
TGCGCCAGCAGCCAAGAGGACAGCGGGGACAATCAGCCCCAGCATTTT
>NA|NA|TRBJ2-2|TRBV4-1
CASSRTSTVFWELFF
TGCGCCAGCAGCCGTACCTCTACGGTATTTTGGGAGCTGTTTTTT
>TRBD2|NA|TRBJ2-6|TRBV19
CASCGSSGANVLTF
TGTGCCAGTTGCGGGAGCTCTGGGGCCAACGTCCTGACTTTC
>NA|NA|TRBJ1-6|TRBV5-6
CASSLRLLSSYNSPLHF
TGTGCCAGCAGCTTGCGCCTCCTCAGCTCCTATAATTCACCCCTCCACTTT
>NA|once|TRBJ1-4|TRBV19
CASSMMAGEKLFF
TGTGCCAGTAGTATGATGGCGGGTGAAAAACTGTTTTTT
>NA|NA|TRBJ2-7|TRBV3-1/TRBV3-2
CASSRGAYEQYF
TGTGCCAGCAGCCGAGGAGCCTACGAGCAGTACTTC
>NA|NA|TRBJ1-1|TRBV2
CASRATDITEAFF
TGTGCCAGCAGGGCCACGGACATCACTGAAGCTTTCTTT
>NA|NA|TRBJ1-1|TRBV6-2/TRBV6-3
CASSYSLTGWNTEAFF
TGTGCCAGCAGTTACTCCCTGACAGGCTGGAACACTGAAGCTTTCTTT
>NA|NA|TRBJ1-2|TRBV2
CASHWSTDIYGYTF
TGTGCCAGCCATTGGTCGACAGACATCTATGGCTACACCTTC
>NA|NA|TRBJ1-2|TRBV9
CASSPHGGGDYGYTF
TGTGCCAGCAGCCCCCACGGGGGTGGTGACTATGGCTACACCTTC
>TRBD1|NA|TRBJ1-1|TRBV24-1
CATSDLGYRGEAFF
TGTGCCACCAGTGATTTGGGGTACAGGGGGGAAGCTTTCTTT
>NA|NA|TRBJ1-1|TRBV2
CASSADSYSTEAFF
TGTGCCAGCAGTGCAGACAGTTATAGCACTGAAGCTTTCTTT
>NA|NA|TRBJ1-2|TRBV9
CASSVGSSDGYTF
TGTGCCAGCAGCGTAGGAAGTAGTGATGGCTACACCTTC
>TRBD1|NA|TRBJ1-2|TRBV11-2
CASSPDRGSGGYTF
TGTGCCAGCAGCCCGGACAGGGGAAGCGGAGGCTACACCTTC
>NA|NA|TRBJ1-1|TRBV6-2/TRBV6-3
CASSPRGRITEAFF
TGTGCCAGCAGCCCCCGGGGAAGAATCACTGAAGCTTTCTTT
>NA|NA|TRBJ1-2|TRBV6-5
CASRDQGRANYGYTF
TGTGCCAGCAGAGACCAGGGTAGGGCTAACTATGGCTACACCTTC
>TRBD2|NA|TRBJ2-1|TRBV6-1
CASREAGAVNNEQFF
TGTGCCAGCAGAGAAGCGGGAGCAGTTAACAATGAGCAGTTCTTC
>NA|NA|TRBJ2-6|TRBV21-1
CASSKERRGLTLSGANVLTF
TGTGCCAGCAGCAAAGAACGGAGGGGTTTAACCCTCTCTGGGGCCAACGTCCTGACTTTC
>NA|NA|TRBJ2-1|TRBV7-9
CASSLARYAYNEQFF
TGTGCCAGCAGCTTAGCGAGGTACGCGTACAATGAGCAGTTCTTC
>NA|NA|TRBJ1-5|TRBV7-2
CASSFAEVSTADQPQHF
TGTGCCAGCAGCTTCGCTGAGGTATCGACGGCGGATCAGCCCCAGCATTTT
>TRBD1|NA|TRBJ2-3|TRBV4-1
CASSHPTGSTDTQYF
TGCGCCAGCAGCCACCCGACAGGGAGCACAGATACGCAGTATTTT
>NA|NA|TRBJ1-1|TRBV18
CASSPRVGRGTEAFF
TGTGCCAGCTCACCACGTGTTGGCCGGGGGACTGAAGCTTTCTTT
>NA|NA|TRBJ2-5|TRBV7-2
CASSLGLERETQYF
TGTGCCAGCAGCTTAGGACTGGAACGTGAGACCCAGTACTTC
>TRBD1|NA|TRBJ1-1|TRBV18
CASSPGQGTENTEAFF
TGTGCCAGCTCCCCTGGACAGGGGACGGAGAACACTGAAGCTTTCTTT
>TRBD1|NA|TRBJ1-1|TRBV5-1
CASSQGQGAGNTEAFF
TGCGCCAGCAGCCAAGGACAGGGGGCAGGGAACACTGAAGCTTTCTTT
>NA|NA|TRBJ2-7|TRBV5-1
CASSRGATESYEQYF
TGCGCCAGCAGCCGGGGGGCGACGGAATCCTACGAGCAGTACTTC
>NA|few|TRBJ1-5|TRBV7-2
CASSSGGAGQPQHF
TGTGCCAGCAGCTCTGGAGGGGCGGGTCAGCCCCAGCATTTT
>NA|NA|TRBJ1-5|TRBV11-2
CASSFRQGLNQPQHF
TGTGCCAGCAGCTTCCGCCAGGGCCTCAATCAGCCCCAGCATTTT
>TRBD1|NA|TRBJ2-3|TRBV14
CASSQDGIQGYTDTQYF
TGTGCCAGCAGCCAAGATGGAATACAGGGGTACACAGATACGCAGTATTTT
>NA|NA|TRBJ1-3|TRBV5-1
CASSLDSSGNTIYF
TGCGCCAGCAGCTTGGACAGCTCTGGAAACACCATATATTTT
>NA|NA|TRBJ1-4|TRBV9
CASSSSGTTNEKLFF
TGTGCCAGCAGCTCCTCAGGAACAACAAATGAAAAACTGTTTTTT
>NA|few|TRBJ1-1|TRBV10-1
CASSANRNTEAFF
TGCGCCAGCAGCGCAAACAGGAACACTGAAGCTTTCTTT
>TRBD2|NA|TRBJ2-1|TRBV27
CASSTSGGANEQFF
TGTGCCAGCAGTACTAGCGGGGGGGCCAATGAGCAGTTCTTC
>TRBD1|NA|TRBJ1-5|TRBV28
CASSFSGQGYYQPQHF
TGTGCCAGCAGTTTTTCGGGACAGGGGTACTATCAGCCCCAGCATTTT
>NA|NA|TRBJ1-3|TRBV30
CAWTVSGNTIYF
TGTGCCTGGACAGTATCTGGAAACACCATATATTTT
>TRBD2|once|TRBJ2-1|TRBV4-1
CASSQPRGESSYNEQFF
TGCGCCAGCAGCCAACCTCGGGGGGAAAGCTCCTACAATGAGCAGTTCTTC
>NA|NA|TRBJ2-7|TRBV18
CASSPVADLRGQYF
TGTGCCAGCTCACCAGTAGCCGATCTACGAGGGCAGTACTTC
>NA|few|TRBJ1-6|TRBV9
CASSVALGNSPLHF
TGTGCCAGCAGCGTAGCGCTAGGAAATTCACCCCTCCACTTT
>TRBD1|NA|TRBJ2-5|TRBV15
CATSRDFPGQGSQETQYF
TGTGCCACCAGCAGAGATTTCCCGGGACAGGGGAGCCAAGAGACCCAGTACTTC
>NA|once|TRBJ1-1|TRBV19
CASSIGFRGTEAFF
TGTGCCAGTAGTATAGGGTTCAGGGGAACTGAAGCTTTCTTT
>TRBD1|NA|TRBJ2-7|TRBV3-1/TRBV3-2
CASSQGTGDYEQYF
TGTGCCAGCAGCCAAGGGACAGGAGACTACGAGCAGTACTTC
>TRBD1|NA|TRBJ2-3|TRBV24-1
CATGTGGNTDTQYF
TGTGCCACTGGTACAGGGGGCAACACAGATACGCAGTATTTT
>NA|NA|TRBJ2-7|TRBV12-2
CASRPQRDSYEQYF
TGTGCAAGTCGTCCCCAGCGGGATTCCTACGAGCAGTACTTC
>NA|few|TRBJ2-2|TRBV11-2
CASSPPWRTGELFF
TGTGCCAGCAGCCCACCTTGGCGGACCGGGGAGCTGTTTTTT